This TCR beta chain was identified during a study of T-cell reconstitution after alpha-beta-depleted transplantation in children. TCRbeta library preparation incorporated unique molecular identifiers. Via MiXCR, TCRdb re-called the PCR reads, giving one row per CDR3 protein. The data hold about 610,000 distinct CDR3 sequences, with under 12% observed a single time. The ends lost 0 bases at V and 3 bases at J; junction bases unmatched: 2. This CDR3 is built from 16 residues. CDR1 LGHNA and CDR2 YNFKEQ come from the germline V gene. This clonotype occurred many times. This receptor was identified in a human donor who donated a stem cell graft to a child with acute myeloid leukemia. The sample in question was PBMCs from the stem cell graft donor, obtained from the stem cell graft. J is TRBJ2-3 and V is TRBV4-2, with 11 bases aligning to TRBD2. Written as DNA, the CDR3 is TGTGCCAGCAGCCAAGACGGGACTAGCGGTACAGATACGCAGTATTTT. It is translated as CASSQDGTSGTDTQYF.